This entry features one TCR beta chain sequence. This record belongs to a study of blood T cell repertoires in COVID-19. Germline V gene data show CDR1 as SGHAT and CDR2 as FQNNGV. V gave up 5 bases and J gave up 5 bases; unmatched junction bases: 3. CDR3 size: 14 residues. TCRdb's copy holds only in-frame clones and misses some; the assay was immunoSEQ multiplex PCR. Counted here are 200,000 to 250,000 clones, about 85% occurring once; the ten biggest clones make up approximately 19%. Recovered status applied to Cohort 3 donors who had two consecutive negative PCRs. It also applied to those with clearance or with symptom resolution.

Sample: PBMCs or T cells enriched from blood (not recorded which). V usage is TRBV11-2 and J usage is TRBJ1-4; 9 nucleotides match TRBD1. The clonotype was recovered from a man in his forties who had recovered from COVID-19. The CDR3 sequence: CASSGDRGNEKLFF. The CDR3 bases are TGTGCCAGCAGCGGAGACAGGGGGAATGAAAAACTGTTTTTT.